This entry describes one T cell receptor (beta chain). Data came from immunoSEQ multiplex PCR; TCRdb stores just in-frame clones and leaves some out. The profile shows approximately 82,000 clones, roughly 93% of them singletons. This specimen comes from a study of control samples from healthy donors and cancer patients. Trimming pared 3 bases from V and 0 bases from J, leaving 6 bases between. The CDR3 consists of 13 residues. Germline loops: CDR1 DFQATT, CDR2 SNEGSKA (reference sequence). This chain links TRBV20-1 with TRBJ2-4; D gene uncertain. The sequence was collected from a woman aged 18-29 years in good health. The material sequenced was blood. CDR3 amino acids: CSASGVAKNIQYF. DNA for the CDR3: TGCAGTGCTAGTGGGGTAGCCAAAAACATTCAGTACTTC.